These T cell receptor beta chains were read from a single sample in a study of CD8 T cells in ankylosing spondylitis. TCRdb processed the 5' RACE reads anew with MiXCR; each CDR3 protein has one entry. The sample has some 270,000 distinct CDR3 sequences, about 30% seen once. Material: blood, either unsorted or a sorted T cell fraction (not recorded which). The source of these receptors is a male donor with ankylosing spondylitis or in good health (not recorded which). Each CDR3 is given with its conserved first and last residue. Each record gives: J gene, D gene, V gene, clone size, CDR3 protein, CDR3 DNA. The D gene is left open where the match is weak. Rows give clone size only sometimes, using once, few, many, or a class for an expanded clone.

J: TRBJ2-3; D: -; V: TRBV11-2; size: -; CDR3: CASRGTPDTQYF; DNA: TGTGCCAGCAGGGGGACGCCCGATACGCAGTATTTT
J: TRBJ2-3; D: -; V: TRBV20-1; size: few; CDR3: CSARPLLGPDTQYF; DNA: TGCAGTGCTAGACCCCTCTTGGGGCCAGATACGCAGTATTTT
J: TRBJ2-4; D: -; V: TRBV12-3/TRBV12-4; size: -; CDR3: CASSFSYVFEGAGAKNIQYF; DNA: TGTGCCAGCAGTTTTAGTTACGTCTTTGAGGGGGCGGGGGCCAAAAACATTCAGTACTTC
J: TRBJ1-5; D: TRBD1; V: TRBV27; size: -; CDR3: CASSTAGTARLNQPQHF; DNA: TGTGCCAGCAGTACCGCCGGGACAGCCCGACTGAATCAGCCCCAGCATTTT
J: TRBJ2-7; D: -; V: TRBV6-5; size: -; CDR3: CASTLAGEQYF; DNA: TGTGCCAGCACCTTAGCAGGCGAGCAGTACTTC
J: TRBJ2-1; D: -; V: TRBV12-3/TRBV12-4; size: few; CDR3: CAGAFAGARSYNEQFF; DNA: TGTGCCGGGGCTTTTGCGGGGGCACGCTCCTACAATGAGCAGTTCTTC
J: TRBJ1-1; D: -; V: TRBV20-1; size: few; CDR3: CSARPSSSTEAFF; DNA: TGCAGTGCTAGACCATCCAGCAGCACTGAAGCTTTCTTT
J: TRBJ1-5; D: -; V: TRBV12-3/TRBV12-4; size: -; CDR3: CASSVSAEHQPQHF; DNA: TGTGCCAGCAGTGTTAGCGCGGAACATCAGCCCCAGCATTTT
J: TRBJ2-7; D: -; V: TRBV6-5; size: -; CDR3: CASSYSPETYEQYF; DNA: TGTGCCAGCAGTTACTCGCCAGAGACCTACGAGCAGTACTTC
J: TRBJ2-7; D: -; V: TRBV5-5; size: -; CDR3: CASRNRVNSYEQYF; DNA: TGTGCCAGCAGAAACCGGGTCAACTCCTACGAGCAGTACTTC
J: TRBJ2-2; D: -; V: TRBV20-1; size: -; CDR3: CSAALGNTGELFF; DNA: TGCAGTGCTGCTTTGGGGAACACCGGGGAGCTGTTTTTT
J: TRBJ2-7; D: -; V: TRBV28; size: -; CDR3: CASRAGGPWSEQYF; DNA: TGTGCCAGCAGGGCCGGGGGGCCCTGGTCCGAGCAGTACTTC
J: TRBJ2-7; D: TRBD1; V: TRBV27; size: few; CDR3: CASSLPTGAPYEQYF; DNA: TGTGCCAGCAGTCTTCCGACAGGGGCCCCCTACGAGCAGTACTTC
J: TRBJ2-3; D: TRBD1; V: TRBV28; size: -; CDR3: CASSEGATDTQYF; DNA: TGTGCCAGCAGTGAGGGGGCCACAGATACGCAGTATTTT
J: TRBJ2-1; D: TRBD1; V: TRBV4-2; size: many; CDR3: CASSPGQGAWNEQFF; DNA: TGTGCCAGCAGCCCCGGACAGGGGGCCTGGAATGAGCAGTTCTTC
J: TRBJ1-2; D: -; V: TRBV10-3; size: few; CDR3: CAISESPGLYYGYTF; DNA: TGTGCCATCAGTGAGTCACCAGGGTTGTACTATGGCTACACCTTC
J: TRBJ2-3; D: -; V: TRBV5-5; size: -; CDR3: CASSPYRSSSTDTQYF; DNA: TGTGCCAGCAGCCCGTACAGGAGTTCTAGCACAGATACGCAGTATTTT
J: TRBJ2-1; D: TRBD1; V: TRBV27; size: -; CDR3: CASTEREDWDRAFF; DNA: TGTGCCAGCACCGAGCGGGAAGACTGGGACAGGGCCTTCTTC
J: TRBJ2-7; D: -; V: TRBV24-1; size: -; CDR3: CATSDLYEQYF; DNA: TGTGCCACCAGTGACCTCTACGAGCAGTACTTC
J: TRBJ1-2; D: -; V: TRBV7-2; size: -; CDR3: CASSLGLAYGYTF; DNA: TGTGCCAGCAGCTTGGGGCTAGCCTATGGCTACACCTTC
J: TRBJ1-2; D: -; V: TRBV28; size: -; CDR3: CASGLLYGYTF; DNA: TGTGCCAGCGGTCTCCTTTATGGCTACACCTTC